This is a list of T cell receptor beta chains from one sample in a study of T cells in Graves' hyperthyroidism and ophthalmopathy. TCRdb recomputed calls from the multiplex PCR reads with MiXCR, one row per CDR3 protein. Found here are approximately 710,000 distinct CDR3 sequences, around a sixth of them singletons; the top ten hold less than 20%. Specimen: blood. The receptors were gathered from a man in his fifties with Graves' hyperthyroidism. The CDR3 runs from the conserved cysteine through the conserved F or W. A D gene is named only where the DNA matches it firmly. Clone size is stated in some rows and not others, as once, few, many or a class when expanded.

abundance,d_gene,v_gene,j_gene,CDR3aa,CDR3nt
many,TRBD1,TRBV30,TRBJ2-3,CAWSSRDSSTDTQYF,TGTGCCTGGTCCAGTCGGGACAGTAGCACAGATACGCAGTATTTT
.,.,TRBV18,TRBJ2-3,CASSPSHPGGTDTQYF,TGTGCCAGCTCACCTTCCCATCCGGGCGGCACAGATACGCAGTATTTT
few,.,TRBV6-2/TRBV6-3,TRBJ2-7,CASSYGRHSYEQYF,TGTGCCAGCAGTTACGGTAGGCACTCCTACGAGCAGTACTTC
many,.,TRBV29-1,TRBJ2-5,CSANWGQETQYF,TGCAGCGCCAACTGGGGCCAAGAGACCCAGTACTTC
few,.,TRBV6-1,TRBJ2-2,CASRTDSSGELFF,TGTGCCAGCAGAACGGACAGTTCCGGGGAGCTGTTTTTT
few,TRBD1,TRBV5-6,TRBJ1-2,CASSFPGQTMSYTF,TGTGCCAGCAGCTTCCCGGGACAGACTATGAGCTACACCTTC
many,TRBD1,TRBV28,TRBJ1-1,CASLGQHTEAFF,TGTGCCAGCTTGGGACAGCACACTGAAGCTTTCTTT
few,.,TRBV19,TRBJ1-1,CASNRGQKNTEAFF,TGTGCCAGTAATCGGGGACAAAAGAACACTGAAGCTTTCTTT
many,TRBD2,TRBV11-2,TRBJ2-7,CASSFLADSYEQYF,TGTGCCAGCAGCTTCCTAGCGGACTCCTACGAGCAGTACTTC
few,TRBD1,TRBV28,TRBJ2-7,CASQPGQAYEQYF,TGTGCCAGCCAACCGGGACAGGCCTACGAGCAGTACTTC
.,.,TRBV28,TRBJ1-5,CASSFHGGQPQHF,TGTGCCAGCAGTTTTCACGGCGGCCAGCCCCAGCATTTT
many,.,TRBV7-2,TRBJ2-3,CASSLAFLATDTQYF,TGTGCCAGCAGCTTAGCGTTTCTAGCGACAGATACGCAGTATTTT
many,TRBD2,TRBV28,TRBJ2-1,CASSQPGTSSYNEQFF,TGTGCCAGCAGCCAGCCCGGGACTAGCTCCTACAATGAGCAGTTCTTC
few,.,TRBV20-1,TRBJ2-7,CSASPRGHWVEQYF,TGCAGTGCCAGCCCCCGGGGGCATTGGGTCGAGCAGTACTTC
few,.,TRBV15,TRBJ2-2,CATSRVGSGTGELFF,TGTGCCACCAGCAGAGTGGGTAGCGGCACCGGGGAGCTGTTTTTT
many,.,TRBV30,TRBJ1-1,CACSLGVNTEAFF,TGTGCCTGCTCATTAGGAGTAAACACTGAAGCTTTCTTT
many,TRBD2,TRBV7-9,TRBJ2-2,CASSLGAGGKNTGELFF,TGTGCCAGCAGCTTAGGAGCGGGAGGAAAGAACACCGGGGAGCTGTTTTTT
.,TRBD2,TRBV2,TRBJ2-1,CASSRSGRVNEQCF,TGTGCCAGCAGTAGGAGCGGGAGGGTGAATGAGCAGTGCTTC
many,TRBD2,TRBV7-8,TRBJ2-3,CASSPRSGRATDTQYF,TGTGCCAGCAGCCCGCGGAGCGGGAGGGCCACAGATACGCAGTATTTT
few,.,TRBV6-1,TRBJ2-5,CASSEAGYQYF,TGTGCCAGCAGTGAAGCGGGTTATCAGTACTTC
few,.,TRBV12-3/TRBV12-4,TRBJ1-5,CASSSQFSNQPQHF,TGTGCCAGCAGTTCACAATTTAGCAATCAGCCCCAGCATTTT
.,.,TRBV20-1,TRBJ1-2,CSASRDVYGYTF,TGCAGTGCCAGCCGGGACGTCTATGGCTACACCTTC
.,.,TRBV10-3,TRBJ2-7,CAITSTASSYEQYF,TGTGCCATCACCAGTACAGCGAGCTCCTACGAGCAGTACTTC
many,.,TRBV11-2,TRBJ2-3,CASSSGPVEVDTQYF,TGTGCCAGCAGCTCCGGACCTGTTGAGGTGGATACGCAGTATTTT
few,.,TRBV4-3,TRBJ2-7,CASSQEAPTLNYEQYF,TGCGCCAGCAGCCAAGAAGCGCCCACCCTAAACTACGAGCAGTACTTC
many,TRBD1,TRBV28,TRBJ2-5,CASSLGQWGRGPPQETQYF,TGTGCCAGCAGTTTGGGTCAATGGGGCAGGGGGCCTCCCCAAGAGACCCAGTACTTC
few,TRBD2,TRBV6-1,TRBJ2-7,CASSLSYSGAYEQYF,TGTGCCAGCAGCCTCTCCTACAGCGGGGCATACGAGCAGTACTTC
many,TRBD1,TRBV29-1,TRBJ1-1,CSARDSNFEAFF,TGCAGCGCTCGGGACAGCAATTTTGAAGCTTTCTTT